This T cell receptor beta chain is drawn from a study of response to subunit inactivated influenza vaccine. This clonotype was counted only a few times. Its target is not known. This CDR3 comprises 12 residues. V lost 6 bases and J 5 bases, leaving 9 bases between the germline ends. Looked up from germline, CDR1 is SNHLY and CDR2 is FYNNEI. TCRdb re-analysed the RT-PCR reads in MiXCR, keeping a single row per CDR3 protein. The sample records around 520,000 distinct CDR3 sequences, roughly 10% being singletons. Overall study findings and caveats: There was a suggestion from the authors that each seasonal influenza vaccination recruits few new T cells.

Sequencing used PBMCs from blood, obtained on the day of vaccination. The chain joins TRBV2 to TRBJ2-3; D uncertain. The clonotype was recovered from a man aged 50 to 59 who received an inactivated influenza vaccine. In DNA, the CDR3 is TGTGCCAGCAGCTACGCTGTAGATACGCAGTATTTT. It encodes CASSYAVDTQYF.